This TCR beta chain was observed in a study of T cell responses to AZD1222 COVID-19 vaccine. Broader study findings: Reportedly, close to half of spike-specific TCRs are directed against unmutated variant regions. Recipients of two AZD1222 doses showed rising Spike-specific TCR breadth and depth. Scientists sampled the repertoires only once the peak T cell response had passed. Clonal diversity may have been underestimated in mostly white British donors.

For this clone: Antigen unknown.

Method: immunoSEQ multiplex PCR; TCRdb's copy keeps in-frame clones and lacks some. Here the sample spans tens of thousands of clones, 80% to 90% being singletons. CDR3 length: 12 amino acids. CDR1 and CDR2 from the germline V gene are SGHAT and FQNNGV. The ends were cut back, 3 bases at V and 2 bases at J, with 2 bases in the middle. The sequence was obtained from an adult who received the AZD1222 COVID-19 vaccine. Specimen: peripheral blood, collected 28 days after the second AZD1222 dose. The J gene is TRBJ1-3, the V gene TRBV11-2; D not certain. Here the CDR3 reads CASSFPGNTIYF. The CDR3 DNA follows: TGTGCCAGCAGCTTCCCTGGAAACACCATATATTTT. Based on the CDR3 plus reference TRBV11-2 and TRBJ1-3, the full variable domain is EAGVAQSPRYKIIEKRQSVAFWCNPISGHATLYWYQQILGQGPKLLIQFQNNGVVDDSQLPKDRFSAERLKGVDSTLKIQPAKLEDSAVYLCASSFPGNTIYFGEGSWLTVV.